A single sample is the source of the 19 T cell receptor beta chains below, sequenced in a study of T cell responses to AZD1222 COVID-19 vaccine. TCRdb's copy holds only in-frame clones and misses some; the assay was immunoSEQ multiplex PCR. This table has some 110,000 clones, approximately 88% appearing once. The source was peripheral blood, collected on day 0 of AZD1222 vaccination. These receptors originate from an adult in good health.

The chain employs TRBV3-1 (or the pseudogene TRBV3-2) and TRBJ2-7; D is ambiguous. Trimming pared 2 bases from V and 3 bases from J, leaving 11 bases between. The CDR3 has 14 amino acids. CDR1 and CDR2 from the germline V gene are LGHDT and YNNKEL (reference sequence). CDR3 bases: TGTGCCAGCAGCCAATATGAAGGGAACTACGAGCAGTACTTC. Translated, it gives CASSQYEGNYEQYF.

The CDR3 loop reads CASSQDTSWAYEQYF. The CDR3 nucleotides are TGCGCCAGCAGCCAAGACACTAGCTGGGCCTACGAGCAGTACTTC. The chain recombines TRBV4-3 with TRBJ2-7; perhaps TRBD2 as D (6 bases). The germline V gene encodes CDR1 LGHNA and CDR2 YSLEER. The CDR3 loop spans 15 amino acids. V lost 0 bases, J lost 2 bases, and 11 bases lay in between.

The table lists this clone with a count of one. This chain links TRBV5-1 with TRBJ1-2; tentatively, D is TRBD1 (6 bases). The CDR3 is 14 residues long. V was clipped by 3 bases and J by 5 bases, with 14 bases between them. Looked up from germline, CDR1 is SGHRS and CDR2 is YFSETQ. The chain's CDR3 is CASSSHEGGYGYTF. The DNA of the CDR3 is TGCGCCAGCAGCTCCCACGAGGGGGGATATGGCTACACCTTC.

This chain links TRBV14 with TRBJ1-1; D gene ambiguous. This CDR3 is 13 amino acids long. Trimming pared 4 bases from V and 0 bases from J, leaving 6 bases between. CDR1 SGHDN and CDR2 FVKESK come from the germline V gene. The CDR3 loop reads CASSRTLNTEAFF. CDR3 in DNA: TGTGCCAGCAGCCGGACGCTGAACACTGAAGCTTTCTTT.

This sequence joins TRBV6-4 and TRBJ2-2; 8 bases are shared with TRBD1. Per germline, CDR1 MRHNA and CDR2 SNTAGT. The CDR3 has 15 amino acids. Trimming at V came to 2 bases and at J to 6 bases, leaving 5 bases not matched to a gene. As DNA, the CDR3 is TGTGCCAGCAGTGACACCCAGGACAGGGCCGGGGAGCTGTTTTTT. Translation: CASSDTQDRAGELFF.

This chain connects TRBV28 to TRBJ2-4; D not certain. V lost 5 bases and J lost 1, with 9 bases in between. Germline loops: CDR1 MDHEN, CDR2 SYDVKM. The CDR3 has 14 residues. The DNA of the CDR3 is TGTGCCAGCAGTCCCCAAGGGGCCAAAAACATTCAGTACTTC. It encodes CASSPQGAKNIQYF.

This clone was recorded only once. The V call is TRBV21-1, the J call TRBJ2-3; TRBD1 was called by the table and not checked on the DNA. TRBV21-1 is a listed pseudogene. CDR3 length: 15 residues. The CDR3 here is CASRATVKRPDTQYF. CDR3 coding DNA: TGTGCCAGCAGGGCAACAGTCAAAAGGCCAGATACGCAGTATTTT.

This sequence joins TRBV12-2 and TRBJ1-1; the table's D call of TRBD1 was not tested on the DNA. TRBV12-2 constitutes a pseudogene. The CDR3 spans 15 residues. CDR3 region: CASRFYEQGNTEAFF. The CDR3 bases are TGTGCAAGTCGCTTCTATGAACAGGGGAACACTGAAGCTTTCTTT.

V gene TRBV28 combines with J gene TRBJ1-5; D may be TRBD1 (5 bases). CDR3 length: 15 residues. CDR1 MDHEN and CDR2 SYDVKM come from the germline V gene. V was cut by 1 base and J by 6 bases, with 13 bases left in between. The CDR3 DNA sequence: TGTGCCAGCAGTTTATTGGACATCTGGGGTCAGCCCCAGCATTTT. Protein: CASSLLDIWGQPQHF.

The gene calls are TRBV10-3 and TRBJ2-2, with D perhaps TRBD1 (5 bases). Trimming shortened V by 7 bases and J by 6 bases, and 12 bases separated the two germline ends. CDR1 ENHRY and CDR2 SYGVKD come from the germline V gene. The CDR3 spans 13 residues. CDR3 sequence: CAIKAGLAGELFF. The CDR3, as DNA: TGTGCCATCAAGGCAGGGCTGGCCGGGGAGCTGTTTTTT.

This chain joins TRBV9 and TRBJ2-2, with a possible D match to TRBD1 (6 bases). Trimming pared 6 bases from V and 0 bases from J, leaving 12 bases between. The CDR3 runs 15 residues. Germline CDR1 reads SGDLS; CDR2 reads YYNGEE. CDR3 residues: CASTRDNANTGELFF. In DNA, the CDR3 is TGTGCCAGCACCCGGGACAACGCGAACACCGGGGAGCTGTTTTTT. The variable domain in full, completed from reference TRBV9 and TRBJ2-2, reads DSGVTQTPKHLITATGQRVTLRCSPRSGDLSVYWYQQSLDQGLQFLIQYYNGEERAKGNILERFSAQQFPDLHSELNLSSLELGDSALYFCASTRDNANTGELFFGEGSRLTVL.

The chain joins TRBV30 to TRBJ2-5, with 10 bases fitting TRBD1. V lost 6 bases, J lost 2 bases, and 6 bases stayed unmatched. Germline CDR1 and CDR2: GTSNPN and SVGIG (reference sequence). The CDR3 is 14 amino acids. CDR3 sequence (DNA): TGTGCCTGCCTCACGGACAGGGGGCAAGAGACCCAGTACTTC. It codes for CACLTDRGQETQYF.

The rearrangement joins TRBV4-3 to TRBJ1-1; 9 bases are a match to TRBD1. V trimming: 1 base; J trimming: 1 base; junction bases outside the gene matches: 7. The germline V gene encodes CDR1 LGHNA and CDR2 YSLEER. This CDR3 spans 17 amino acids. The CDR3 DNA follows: TGCGCCAGCAGCCAAGCCCAGTTGGGACAGGGGAACACTGAAGCTTTCTTT. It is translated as CASSQAQLGQGNTEAFF.

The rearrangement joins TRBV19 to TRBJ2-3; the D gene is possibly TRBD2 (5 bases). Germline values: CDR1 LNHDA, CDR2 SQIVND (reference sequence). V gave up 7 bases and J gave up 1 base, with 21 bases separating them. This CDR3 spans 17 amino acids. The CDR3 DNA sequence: TGTGCCAGTACCAATAGGTGGGGTCCGCGGGGCACAGATACGCAGTATTTT. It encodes CASTNRWGPRGTDTQYF.

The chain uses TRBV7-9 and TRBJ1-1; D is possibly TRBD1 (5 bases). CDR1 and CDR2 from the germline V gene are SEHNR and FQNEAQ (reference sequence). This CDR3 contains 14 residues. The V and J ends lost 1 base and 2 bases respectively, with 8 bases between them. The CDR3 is CASSLGQGNTEAFF. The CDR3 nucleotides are TGTGCCAGCAGCTTAGGGCAGGGAAACACTGAAGCTTTCTTT.

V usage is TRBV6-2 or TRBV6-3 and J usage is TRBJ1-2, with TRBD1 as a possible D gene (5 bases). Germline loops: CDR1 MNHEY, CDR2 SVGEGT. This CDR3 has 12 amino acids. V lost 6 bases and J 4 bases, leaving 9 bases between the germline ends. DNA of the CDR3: TGTGCCAGCAGCCTGGGGGGCTATGGCTACACCTTC. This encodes CASSLGGYGYTF.

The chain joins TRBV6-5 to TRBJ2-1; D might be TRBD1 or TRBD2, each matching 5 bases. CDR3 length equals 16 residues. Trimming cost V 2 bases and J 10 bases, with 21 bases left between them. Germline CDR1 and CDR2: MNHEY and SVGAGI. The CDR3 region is CASSYKSAAEGREQFF. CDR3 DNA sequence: TGTGCCAGCAGTTACAAGTCGGCGGCCGAGGGGCGCGAGCAGTTCTTC.

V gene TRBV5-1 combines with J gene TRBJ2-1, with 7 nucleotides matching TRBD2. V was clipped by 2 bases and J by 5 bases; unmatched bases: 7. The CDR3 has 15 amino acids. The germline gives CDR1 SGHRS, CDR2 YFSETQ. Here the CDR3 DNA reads TGCGCCAGCAGCTTAGTTAGCGGGTGGAACAATGAGCAGTTCTTC. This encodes CASSLVSGWNNEQFF.

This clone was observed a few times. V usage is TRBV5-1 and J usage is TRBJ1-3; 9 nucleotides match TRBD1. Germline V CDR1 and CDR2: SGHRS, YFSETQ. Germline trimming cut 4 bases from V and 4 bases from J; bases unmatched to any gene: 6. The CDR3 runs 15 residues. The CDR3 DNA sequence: TGCGCCAGCAGCACCACAGGGGGCGGAGGAAACACCATATATTTT. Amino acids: CASSTTGGGGNTIYF.